The 12 T cell receptor beta chains presented below share a single source sample, sequenced in a study of blood T cells in healthy people across ages. The use of a sample-barcoded 5' primer and a J-beta primer mix characterized a second PCR of 7 to 11 cycles. In TCRdb, the 5' RACE reads were re-called with MiXCR into one record per CDR3 protein. This table has 600,000 or so distinct CDR3 sequences, over 20% appearing once. Specimen: blood. The receptors were sampled from a man aged 70 or older in good health.

In DNA, the CDR3 is TGCAGTGCTAGACCACAGGGGGCTGGGACCCAGTACTTC. Its protein is CSARPQGAGTQYF. V usage is TRBV20-1 and J usage is TRBJ2-5, with TRBD1 matching over 9 bases. In germline, CDR1 is DFQATT, CDR2 SNEGSKA (reference sequence). The CDR3 runs 13 residues. V lost 2 bases to trimming and J lost 7 bases; unmatched junction nucleotides: 5.

The chain employs TRBV10-3 and TRBJ2-3; TRBD1 or TRBD2 may be the D gene (5 bases each). Trimming left V 2 bases short and J 2 bases short, with 11 bases between. The CDR3 covers 15 residues. CDR1 is ENHRY and CDR2 is SYGVKD in the germline V gene. The DNA for the CDR3 is TGTGCCATCAGTGAGGGGACCGCCTTCACAGATACGCAGTATTTT. Residues: CAISEGTAFTDTQYF.

The V gene is TRBV3-1, the J gene TRBJ2-2; D possibly corresponds to TRBD1 (6 bases). This CDR3 spans 16 amino acids. V shed 3 bases and J shed 1 base, with 12 bases lying between them. Germline CDR1 LGHDT, CDR2 YNNKEL (reference sequence). The CDR3, as DNA: TGTGCCAGCAGCCACACCCGGACAGAGAACACCGGGGAGCTGTTTTTT. Translation gives CASSHTRTENTGELFF.

The table lists this clonotype with a few counts. The J gene is TRBJ2-7, the V gene TRBV13; possible D gene TRBD1, 5 bases. The CDR3 covers 15 residues. V shed 4 bases and J shed 5 bases, with 18 bases lying between them. Germline loops: CDR1 PRHDT, CDR2 FYEKMQ (reference sequence). The CDR3 loop is CASSWEYQGFDEQYF. CDR3 nucleotides: TGTGCCAGCAGCTGGGAATACCAGGGTTTCGACGAGCAGTACTTC.

In the case of this clonotype: The junction does not match germline at one end; this may be a read error. The genes are TRBV7-7 and TRBJ2-3; TRBD1 matches 10 bases. Germline CDR1 reads SSHAT; CDR2 reads FNYEAQ (reference sequence). The CDR3 sequence is 16 residues long. The CDR3 DNA follows: TGTGCTAGCAGCCCACAGACAGGGGGCAACACAGATACGCAGTATTTT. It encodes CASSPQTGGNTDTQYF.

This chain uses TRBV2 with TRBJ1-5; D gene unclear. CDR1 SNHLY and CDR2 FYNNEI come from the germline V gene. V lost 1 base and J lost 0, with 13 bases in between. The CDR3 loop spans 17 amino acids. The CDR3 reads CASSEDGIQYSNQPQHF. In DNA, the CDR3 is TGTGCCAGCAGTGAAGATGGGATACAGTATAGCAATCAGCCCCAGCATTTT.

The rearrangement uses TRBV7-9 and TRBJ2-3; 8 bases align to TRBD1. Trimming took 6 bases from V and 0 from J; bases not matched to a gene: 11. In germline, CDR1 is SEHNR, CDR2 FQNEAQ (reference sequence). The CDR3 is 17 residues long. The CDR3: CASRLYQGAISTDTQYF. CDR3 DNA: TGTGCCAGCAGACTATATCAGGGGGCGATTAGCACAGATACGCAGTATTTT.

J is TRBJ2-7 and V is TRBV3-1; 10 bases are shared with TRBD2. The DNA end is more similar to TRBJ2-1, so the J call may be wrong. The CDR3 totals 15 residues. Looked up from germline, CDR1 is LGHDT and CDR2 is YNNKEL (reference sequence). In DNA, the CDR3 is TGTGCCAGCAGCCAAGGGGCTAGCGGGAGAGGGGAGCAGTTCTTC. Its translation: CASSQGASGRGEQFF.

This clonotype was seen a handful of times. The V call is TRBV4-3, the J call TRBJ2-5; perhaps TRBD1 as D (6 bases). The DNA end lines up better with TRBJ2-7; the J call may be wrong. Germline loops: CDR1 LGHNA, CDR2 YSLEER. This CDR3 has 13 residues. CDR3 region: CASSQDRDNEQYF. The CDR3 DNA sequence: TGCGCCAGCAGCCAAGATAGGGACAACGAGCAGTACTTC.

This rearrangement joins TRBV3-1 to TRBJ2-2; D uncertain. The CDR3 extends over 14 amino acids. CDR1 and CDR2 from the germline V gene are LGHDT and YNNKEL (reference sequence). V lost 0 bases to trimming and J lost 3 bases, with 5 bases between them. CDR3 residues: CASSQDFDTGELFF. The CDR3 region has the DNA TGTGCCAGCAGCCAAGATTTTGACACCGGGGAGCTGTTTTTT. The whole variable domain, filled in from reference TRBV3-1 and TRBJ2-2, reads DTAVSQTPKYLVTQMGNDKSIKCEQNLGHDTMYWYKQDSKKFLKIMFSYNNKELIINETVPNRFSPKSPDKAHLNLHINSLELGDSAVYFCASSQDFDTGELFFGEGSRLTVL.

The chain joins TRBV27 to TRBJ2-5, with D unclear. The DNA matches TRBJ2-7 better at its end, which makes the J call doubtful. The germline V gene has CDR1 MNHEY and CDR2 SMNVEV (reference sequence). The CDR3 is 16 residues long. This CDR3 is CASSLSIPESSYEQYF. CDR3 coding DNA: TGTGCCAGCAGTTTATCGATCCCAGAGAGCTCCTACGAGCAGTACTTC.

This clonotype has a count of ten or more. This chain uses TRBV29-1 with TRBJ2-5; D is unclear. This CDR3 has 13 residues. CDR1 SQVTM and CDR2 ANQGSEA come from the germline V gene. V was cut by 6 bases and J by 4 bases, with 15 bases left in between. DNA for the CDR3: TGCAGCGTCCAATGGGCAGGATCAGAGACCCAGTACTTC. Translation gives CSVQWAGSETQYF.